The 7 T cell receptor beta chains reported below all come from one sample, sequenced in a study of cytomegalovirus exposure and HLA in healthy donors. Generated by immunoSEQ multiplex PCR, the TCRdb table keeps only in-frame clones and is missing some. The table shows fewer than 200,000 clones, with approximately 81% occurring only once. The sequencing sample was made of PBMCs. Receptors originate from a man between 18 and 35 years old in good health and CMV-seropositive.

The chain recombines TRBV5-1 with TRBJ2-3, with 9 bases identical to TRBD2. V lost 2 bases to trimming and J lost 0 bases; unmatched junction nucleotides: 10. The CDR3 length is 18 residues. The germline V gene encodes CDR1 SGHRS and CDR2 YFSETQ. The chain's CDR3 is CASSLTSGFPTSTDTQYF. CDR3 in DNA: TGCGCCAGCAGCTTAACTAGCGGGTTCCCCACTAGCACAGATACGCAGTATTTT.

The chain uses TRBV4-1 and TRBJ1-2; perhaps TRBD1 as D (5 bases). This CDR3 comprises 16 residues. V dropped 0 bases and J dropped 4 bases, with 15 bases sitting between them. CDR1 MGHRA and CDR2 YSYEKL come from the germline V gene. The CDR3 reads CASSQDPGPPFYGYTF. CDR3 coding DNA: TGCGCCAGCAGCCAAGACCCAGGGCCCCCTTTCTATGGCTACACCTTC.

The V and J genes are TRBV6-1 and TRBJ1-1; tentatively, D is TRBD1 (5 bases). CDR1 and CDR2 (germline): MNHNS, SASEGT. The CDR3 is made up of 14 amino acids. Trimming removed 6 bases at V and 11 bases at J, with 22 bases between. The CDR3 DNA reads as TGTGCCAGCAGCGCGGTAGGGACTCCCGAGGTCGCTTTCTTT. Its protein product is CASSAVGTPEVAFF.

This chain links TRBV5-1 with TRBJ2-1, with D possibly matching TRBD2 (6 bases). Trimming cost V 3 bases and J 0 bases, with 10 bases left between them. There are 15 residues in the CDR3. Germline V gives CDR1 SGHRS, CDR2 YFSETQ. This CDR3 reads CASSSSASSYNEQFF. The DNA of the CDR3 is TGCGCCAGCAGCTCTAGCGCTAGCTCCTACAATGAGCAGTTCTTC.

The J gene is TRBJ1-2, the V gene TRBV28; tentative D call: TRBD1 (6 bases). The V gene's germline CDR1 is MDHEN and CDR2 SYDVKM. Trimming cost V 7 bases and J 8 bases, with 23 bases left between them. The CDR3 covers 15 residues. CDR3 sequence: CASTLSAQGSEGYTF. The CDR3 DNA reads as TGTGCCAGCACTCTTTCGGCCCAGGGGAGTGAGGGCTACACCTTC.

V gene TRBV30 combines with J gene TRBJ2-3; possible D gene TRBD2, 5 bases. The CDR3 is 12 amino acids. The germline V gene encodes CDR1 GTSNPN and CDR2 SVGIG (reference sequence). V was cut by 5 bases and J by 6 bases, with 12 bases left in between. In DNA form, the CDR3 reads TGTGCCTGGCCCCCCCCGGGGGATACGCAGTATTTT. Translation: CAWPPPGDTQYF.

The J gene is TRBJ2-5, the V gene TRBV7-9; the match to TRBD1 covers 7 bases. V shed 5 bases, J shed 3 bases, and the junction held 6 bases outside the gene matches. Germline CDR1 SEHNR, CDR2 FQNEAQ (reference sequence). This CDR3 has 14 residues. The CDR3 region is CASSRQGREETQYF. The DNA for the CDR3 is TGTGCCAGCAGCCGACAGGGTCGTGAAGAGACCCAGTACTTC.